A selection of T cell receptor beta chains follows, all from one sample in a study of cytomegalovirus exposure and HLA in healthy donors. Assay: immunoSEQ multiplex PCR; the TCRdb copy retains only in-frame clones and omits some. The data contain 150,000 to 200,000 clones, more than 60% of them singletons. Sequencing was carried out using PBMCs. The receptor set was obtained from a man aged 18 to 29 in good health and CMV-seronegative. Both conserved end residues are part of each CDR3. Fields, in order: CDR3 protein, CDR3 DNA, clone size, D gene, J gene, V gene. D genes are given only for firm matches. Size is stated for part of the rows, as once, few or many counts, or as a class when the clone is expanded.

CASSRLAGNEQFF TGTGCCAGTAGTAGACTAGCGGGAAATGAGCAGTTCTTC . TRBD2 TRBJ2-1 TRBV19
CASSPQGSSYNEQFF TGTGCCAGCAGCCCACAGGGGAGCTCCTACAATGAGCAGTTCTTC . TRBD1 TRBJ2-1 TRBV7-3
CASSSAGTGFLNEQFF TGTGCCAGCAGCTCCGCCGGGACAGGGTTTTTGAATGAGCAGTTCTTC few TRBD1 TRBJ2-1 TRBV7-8
CASSIEWGGLFF TGTGCCAGTAGTATAGAATGGGGGGGGCTGTTTTTT . TRBD2 TRBJ2-2 TRBV19
CASSYKEGPRTYEQYF TGTGCCAGCAGTTACAAGGAGGGACCTAGGACCTACGAGCAGTACTTC . . TRBJ2-7 TRBV6-5
CASSSATSGGSPTDTQYF TGTGCCAGCAGCTCCGCGACTAGCGGGGGCTCCCCCACAGATACGCAGTATTTT . TRBD2 TRBJ2-3 TRBV7-2
CASSYREVDGYTF TGTGCCAGCAGCTACCGGGAGGTTGATGGCTACACCTTC . . TRBJ1-2 TRBV6-1
CASSLWFSSGTLEQFF TGTGCCAGCAGCTTGTGGTTCTCTAGCGGGACGCTTGAGCAGTTCTTC . TRBD2 TRBJ2-1 TRBV7-9
CASSAFRGSYNSPLHF TGTGCCAGCAGCGCCTTCAGGGGGTCCTATAATTCACCCCTCCACTTT few TRBD1 TRBJ1-6 TRBV7-2
CASRRLAGPSTDTQYF TGTGCCAGCAGGCGACTAGCGGGGCCGAGCACAGATACGCAGTATTTT . TRBD2 TRBJ2-3 TRBV7-9
CASSLASGPIRRELFF TGTGCCAGCAGCTTGGCGTCGGGTCCCATCCGAAGGGAGCTGTTTTTT . . TRBJ2-2 TRBV5-6
CAWSVPTDTQYF TGTGCCTGGAGTGTTCCGACAGATACGCAGTATTTT . . TRBJ2-3 TRBV30
CASSLNGGSGANVLTF TGTGCCAGCAGCTTAAACGGGGGCTCTGGGGCCAACGTCCTGACTTTC . . TRBJ2-6 TRBV7-3
CATSGNTIYF TGTGCCACATCTGGAAACACCATATATTTT . . TRBJ1-3 TRBV19
CASSILAGPNTEAFF TGTGCCAGTAGTATTTTAGCAGGGCCGAACACTGAAGCTTTCTTT once . TRBJ1-1 TRBV19
CAWMEGPNFFESSPLHF TGTGCCTGGATGGAGGGTCCTAATTTCTTTGAGAGTTCACCCCTCCACTTT . . TRBJ1-6 TRBV30
CASSPEAKGAFF TGTGCCAGCAGCCCGGAGGCGAAAGGGGCTTTCTTT . . TRBJ1-1 TRBV5-4
CASRLKGTGSYGYTF TGTGCCAGCAGGCTAAAAGGGACAGGCAGCTATGGCTACACCTTC . TRBD1 TRBJ1-2 TRBV7-2
CASSDYVTDTQYF TGTGCCAGCAGCGACTACGTCACAGATACGCAGTATTTT . . TRBJ2-3 TRBV9
CAPFWREEGETQYF TGTGCCCCCTTTTGGCGGGAGGAGGGAGAGACCCAGTACTTC few TRBD2 TRBJ2-5 TRBV6-6
CASSPSAGGPYNEQFF TGTGCCAGCAGCCCCTCGGCAGGGGGCCCTTACAATGAGCAGTTCTTC once TRBD1 TRBJ2-1 TRBV9
CASSLLAGGYEQYF TGTGCCAGCAGCTTACTAGCGGGGGGCTACGAGCAGTACTTC . TRBD2 TRBJ2-7 TRBV7-8
CASSSVTSGPYNEQFF TGTGCCAGCAGTTCCGTGACTAGCGGGCCCTACAATGAGCAGTTCTTC once TRBD2 TRBJ2-1 TRBV4-2
CASSQDRTSGGLSYEQYF TGCGCCAGCAGCCAAGATAGGACTAGCGGGGGGTTGTCCTACGAGCAGTACTTC few TRBD2 TRBJ2-7 TRBV4-3
CASSRPGLGETQYF TGTGCCAGCAGTAGACCGGGGTTAGGAGAGACCCAGTACTTC . . TRBJ2-5 TRBV28
CASSAELTGYNSPLHF TGTGCCAGCAGCGCAGAGCTCACAGGGTATAATTCACCCCTCCACTTT once . TRBJ1-6 TRBV7-8
CASSELPGQGTYEQYF TGTGCCAGCAGTGAACTACCGGGACAGGGTACCTACGAGCAGTACTTC . TRBD1 TRBJ2-7 TRBV6-1
CASSPLRGQDEAFF TGTGCCAGCTCACCACTCCGGGGACAGGATGAAGCTTTCTTT . TRBD1 TRBJ1-1 TRBV18
CASSLLQGLSIYF TGTGCCAGTAGCCTTCTACAGGGGCTTTCCATATATTTT . TRBD1 TRBJ1-3 TRBV19
CASRDTGGGLAYEQYF TGTGCCAGCAGGGATACAGGGGGAGGTCTCGCCTACGAGCAGTACTTC . TRBD1 TRBJ2-7 TRBV6-6
CSAQDKQGTYGYTF TGCAGCGCCCAAGATAAACAGGGTACCTATGGCTACACCTTC few . TRBJ1-2 TRBV29-1
CASRPGRDSSGNTIYF TGTGCCAGCAGACCTGGCAGAGACTCCTCTGGAAACACCATATATTTT . . TRBJ1-3 TRBV7-9
CASSLGTSGATDTQYF TGTGCCAGCAGTTTAGGGACTAGCGGCGCCACAGATACGCAGTATTTT . TRBD2 TRBJ2-3 TRBV27
CASSPVTSGRANEQFF TGTGCCAGCTCACCTGTGACTAGCGGGAGGGCCAATGAGCAGTTCTTC . TRBD2 TRBJ2-1 TRBV18
CASSFFSGGRTEAFF TGTGCCAGCAGCTTCTTCTCAGGGGGCCGCACTGAAGCTTTCTTT . TRBD1 TRBJ1-1 TRBV5-6
CASSQEQGVGEAFF TGTGCCAGCAGCCAAGAACAGGGAGTGGGTGAAGCTTTCTTT once . TRBJ1-1 TRBV4-2
CAWSVHRGNSETQYF TGTGCCTGGAGTGTACATAGAGGGAACTCAGAGACCCAGTACTTC . . TRBJ2-5 TRBV30
CASSFAENTGELFF TGTGCCAGCAGTTTTGCAGAGAACACCGGGGAGCTGTTTTTT . . TRBJ2-2 TRBV27
CASSWRQGIGEQYF TGTGCCAGCAGTTGGCGACAGGGGATAGGGGAGCAGTACTTC once TRBD1 TRBJ2-7 TRBV27
CASSSPAGPRQYF TGTGCCAGCAGCTCGCCGGCGGGGCCTAGGCAGTATTTT . . TRBJ2-3 TRBV7-2
CASSDSGLAGTEQFF TGTGCCAGCAGTGACTCGGGACTAGCGGGAACAGAGCAGTTCTTC many TRBD2 TRBJ2-1 TRBV6-4
CASSLDQRNEKLFF TGTGCCAGCAGCTTAGACCAGCGTAATGAAAAACTGTTTTTT . . TRBJ1-4 TRBV7-9
CASSQVGQTVNEQFF TGCGCCAGCAGCCAAGTGGGCCAAACCGTCAATGAGCAGTTCTTC . . TRBJ2-1 TRBV4-3
CASSLRGTSLFHNEQFF TGTGCCAGCAGCTTAAGGGGAACTAGCTTATTCCACAATGAGCAGTTCTTC . . TRBJ2-1 TRBV7-3
CAKVADRATHGQYF TGCGCCAAGGTGGCGGACAGGGCCACCCACGGGCAGTACTTC . TRBD1 TRBJ2-7 TRBV5-1
CAIGSPASYEQYF TGTGCCATTGGGTCGCCAGCGTCCTACGAGCAGTACTTC . . TRBJ2-7 TRBV7-9
CASRKTGLAGGYEQYF TGTGCCAGTAGAAAGACGGGCCTAGCGGGGGGCTACGAGCAGTACTTC once TRBD2 TRBJ2-7 TRBV19
CASSPGRREAFF TGTGCCAGCAGTCCGGGGAGGCGTGAAGCTTTCTTT . . TRBJ1-1 TRBV6-5
CASSPQEKLFF TGTGCCAGCAGCCCACAGGAAAAACTGTTTTTT . . TRBJ1-4 TRBV2
CASSLATSEQPQHF TGTGCCAGCAGCTTAGCGACCTCGGAGCAGCCCCAGCATTTT . . TRBJ1-5 TRBV7-9
CASSERYGASYEQYF TGTGCCAGCAGTGAGAGGTATGGTGCCTCCTACGAGCAGTACTTC . . TRBJ2-7 TRBV6-1
CASSQVKNRLASEQYF TGTGCCAGCTCACAGGTTAAGAACAGGTTGGCGTCCGAGCAGTACTTC once . TRBJ2-7 TRBV18
CASSSVARGGPYEQYF TGCGCCAGCAGTTCCGTCGCGCGGGGGGGCCCCTACGAGCAGTACTTC few TRBD2 TRBJ2-7 TRBV5-1
CASSSTRRGTGGINEQFF TGTGCCAGCAGCTCGACTAGACGGGGGACAGGGGGTATCAATGAGCAGTTCTTC . TRBD1 TRBJ2-1 TRBV7-6
CASAAGQGQGIRNSPLHF TGTGCCAGCGCGGCGGGGCAGGGACAGGGGATAAGGAATTCACCCCTCCACTTT many TRBD1 TRBJ1-6 TRBV19